Sequencing of this T cell receptor (beta chain) was carried out in a study of vaccination effects on CD4 cells after COVID-19. The overall study: BNT162b2 vaccine or mRNA-1273 vaccine was given to participants in two doses. Notes on the study in general: Few convalescent patients were studied, and early post-infection samples were lacking. Post-vaccine spike-reactive clones in convalescents were mainly new vaccine-induced clones.

Notes on this clone: Its antigen is as yet unknown.

With the ViraFEST assay, the study expanded antigen-specific CD4+ T cells using viral peptide pools, then sequenced them. CD4+ T cells were isolated after about nine days of culture. The person's infection with SARS-CoV-2, confirmed by PCR, took place between March and December 2020. Data came from immunoSEQ multiplex PCR; TCRdb stores just in-frame clones and leaves some out. The sample carries nearly 45,000 clones, approximately 70% recorded once. The receptor was derived from a human donor who had a prior SARS-CoV-2 infection. The specimen was CD4+ T cells from PBMCs cultured with a peptide pool, collected before COVID-19 vaccination.

In nucleotides, the CDR3 is TGTGCCAGCAGTGAACAGGGGGCGGGGACTGAAGCTTTCTTT. Translating it yields CASSEQGAGTEAFF. This chain links TRBV2 with TRBJ1-1; 8 positions agree with TRBD1. Germline V gene sequence: CDR1 SNHLY, CDR2 FYNNEI. The CDR3 covers 14 residues. The J segment lost 5 bases and the V segment lost 2 bases, leaving 4 bases of the junction unmatched.